Listed below are T cell receptor beta chains from one sample, sequenced in a study of blood T cell repertoires in COVID-19. The data were produced by immunoSEQ multiplex PCR, yet TCRdb's version contains in-frame clones alone and is incomplete. The table has some 130,000 clones, around 73% seen once. The sequenced sample was peripheral blood. These receptors all stem from a man aged 55 to 70 who had recovered from COVID-19. Each CDR3 is given with its conserved first and last residue. The D gene is left open where the match is weak. Clone size is not always given. Where it is, it says once, few, many or a class for expanded clones.

V gene: TRBV5-6; D gene: -; J gene: TRBJ2-7; clone size: -; CDR3 protein: CASSPGTEYEQYF; CDR3 DNA: TGTGCCAGCAGTCCCGGGACTGAATACGAGCAGTACTTC
V gene: TRBV6-6; D gene: -; J gene: TRBJ2-1; clone size: -; CDR3 protein: CASSRRSEQFF; CDR3 DNA: TGTGCCAGCAGCCGTCGGTCTGAGCAGTTCTTC
V gene: TRBV5-1; D gene: TRBD2; J gene: TRBJ2-3; clone size: many; CDR3 protein: CASSGGGGDTDTQYF; CDR3 DNA: TGCGCCAGCAGTGGCGGCGGGGGAGATACAGATACGCAGTATTTT
V gene: TRBV11-2; D gene: TRBD1; J gene: TRBJ1-1; clone size: -; CDR3 protein: CASSLRDRGPEAFF; CDR3 DNA: TGTGCCAGCAGCTTAAGGGACAGGGGTCCTGAAGCTTTCTTT
V gene: TRBV7-3; D gene: -; J gene: TRBJ2-5; clone size: -; CDR3 protein: CASSSQGQETQYF; CDR3 DNA: TGTGCCAGCAGCTCCCAGGGCCAAGAGACCCAGTACTTC
V gene: TRBV30; D gene: -; J gene: TRBJ1-6; clone size: -; CDR3 protein: CAWSLPHQQEISYNSPLHF; CDR3 DNA: TGTGCCTGGAGTTTACCGCACCAACAGGAGATTTCCTATAATTCACCCCTCCACTTT
V gene: TRBV4-3; D gene: -; J gene: TRBJ1-1; clone size: -; CDR3 protein: CASSQEPRNTEAFF; CDR3 DNA: TGCGCCAGCAGCCAAGAGCCCAGGAACACTGAAGCTTTCTTT
V gene: TRBV7-9; D gene: -; J gene: TRBJ2-2; clone size: -; CDR3 protein: CASSSQDTNTGELFF; CDR3 DNA: TGTGCCAGCAGCTCACAGGATACGAACACCGGGGAGCTGTTTTTT
V gene: TRBV5-1; D gene: -; J gene: TRBJ2-2; clone size: -; CDR3 protein: CASSPGSSNTGELFF; CDR3 DNA: TGCGCCAGCAGCCCCGGGAGCTCGAACACCGGGGAGCTGTTTTTT
V gene: TRBV4-3; D gene: TRBD1; J gene: TRBJ1-3; clone size: few; CDR3 protein: CASSLTGGPGNTIYF; CDR3 DNA: TGCGCCAGCAGCCTAACAGGGGGCCCTGGAAACACCATATATTTT
V gene: TRBV15; D gene: -; J gene: TRBJ1-5; clone size: -; CDR3 protein: CATSMGFYQPQHF; CDR3 DNA: TGTGCCACCAGCATGGGCTTCTATCAGCCCCAGCATTTT
V gene: TRBV15; D gene: -; J gene: TRBJ2-3; clone size: few; CDR3 protein: CATTTGLRGGTDTQYF; CDR3 DNA: TGTGCCACCACGACTGGGCTTCGGGGAGGCACAGATACGCAGTATTTT
V gene: TRBV5-4; D gene: TRBD2; J gene: TRBJ2-7; clone size: once; CDR3 protein: CASSLGLAGPTYEQYF; CDR3 DNA: TGTGCCAGCAGCTTGGGACTAGCGGGGCCGACCTACGAGCAGTACTTC
V gene: TRBV19; D gene: -; J gene: TRBJ1-5; clone size: -; CDR3 protein: CASSIQDWPQHF; CDR3 DNA: TGTGCCAGTAGTATACAGGATTGGCCCCAGCATTTT
V gene: TRBV25-1; D gene: TRBD1; J gene: TRBJ1-1; clone size: -; CDR3 protein: CASASGQDGAEAFF; CDR3 DNA: TGTGCCAGCGCCTCGGGACAGGATGGGGCTGAAGCTTTCTTT
V gene: TRBV30; D gene: -; J gene: TRBJ1-1; clone size: -; CDR3 protein: CAWSRQGGTEAFF; CDR3 DNA: TGTGCCTGGAGTCGGCAGGGAGGTACTGAAGCTTTCTTT
V gene: TRBV19; D gene: -; J gene: TRBJ1-1; clone size: -; CDR3 protein: CASSIGGGGGTEAFF; CDR3 DNA: TGTGCCAGTAGTATTGGCGGGGGCGGAGGCACTGAAGCTTTCTTT
V gene: TRBV5-4; D gene: -; J gene: TRBJ2-3; clone size: -; CDR3 protein: CASSLGSARSTDTQYF; CDR3 DNA: TGTGCCAGCAGCTTGGGTAGCGCCCGTAGCACAGATACGCAGTATTTT
V gene: TRBV5-1; D gene: TRBD2; J gene: TRBJ2-6; clone size: -; CDR3 protein: CASSLKAGGPGANVLTF; CDR3 DNA: TGCGCCAGCAGCTTGAAAGCGGGGGGGCCCGGGGCCAACGTCCTGACTTTC
V gene: TRBV7-2; D gene: -; J gene: TRBJ1-2; clone size: -; CDR3 protein: CASSVGGNYGYTF; CDR3 DNA: TGTGCCAGCAGCGTCGGCGGGAACTATGGCTACACCTTC
V gene: TRBV7-3; D gene: -; J gene: TRBJ1-2; clone size: once; CDR3 protein: CASSLNPGYGYTF; CDR3 DNA: TGTGCCAGCAGCTTAAACCCAGGGTACGGCTACACCTTC
V gene: TRBV5-8; D gene: -; J gene: TRBJ2-3; clone size: -; CDR3 protein: CASSDFRQGRGDTQYF; CDR3 DNA: TGTGCCAGCAGCGACTTCCGGCAGGGAAGAGGAGATACGCAGTATTTT
V gene: TRBV9; D gene: -; J gene: TRBJ1-3; clone size: -; CDR3 protein: CASSVGAAVFSGNTIYF; CDR3 DNA: TGTGCCAGCAGCGTAGGGGCAGCAGTCTTCTCTGGAAACACCATATATTTT
V gene: TRBV5-1; D gene: TRBD2; J gene: TRBJ2-2; clone size: -; CDR3 protein: CASSLGLAETGELFF; CDR3 DNA: TGCGCCAGCAGCTTGGGACTAGCGGAAACCGGGGAGCTGTTTTTT
V gene: TRBV2; D gene: TRBD1; J gene: TRBJ1-5; clone size: -; CDR3 protein: CASSVDRARYQPQHF; CDR3 DNA: TGTGCCAGCAGTGTAGACAGGGCGAGGTATCAGCCCCAGCATTTT
V gene: TRBV7-9; D gene: -; J gene: TRBJ2-7; clone size: -; CDR3 protein: CASSLAGVGGYEQYF; CDR3 DNA: TGTGCCAGCAGCTTAGCAGGGGTCGGGGGTTACGAGCAGTACTTC
V gene: TRBV2; D gene: -; J gene: TRBJ2-1; clone size: -; CDR3 protein: CASTDTSSYNEQFF; CDR3 DNA: TGTGCCAGCACGGACACTTCCTCCTACAATGAGCAGTTCTTC
V gene: TRBV19; D gene: TRBD2; J gene: TRBJ2-1; clone size: -; CDR3 protein: CASKPTAGVEGEQFF; CDR3 DNA: TGTGCCAGTAAGCCCACTGCGGGAGTTGAGGGTGAGCAGTTCTTC
V gene: TRBV12-3/TRBV12-4; D gene: -; J gene: TRBJ2-5; clone size: -; CDR3 protein: CASSYRDLGTQYF; CDR3 DNA: TGTGCCAGCAGTTACAGGGATTTAGGGACCCAGTACTTC
V gene: TRBV5-6; D gene: -; J gene: TRBJ1-2; clone size: few; CDR3 protein: CASSLYSHGYTF; CDR3 DNA: TGTGCCAGCAGCTTGTACAGCCATGGCTACACCTTC
V gene: TRBV29-1; D gene: -; J gene: TRBJ2-7; clone size: many; CDR3 protein: CSIIRGSYEQYF; CDR3 DNA: TGCAGCATTATTCGAGGTTCCTACGAGCAGTACTTC
V gene: TRBV28; D gene: -; J gene: TRBJ2-1; clone size: -; CDR3 protein: CASYTGSPPYNEQFF; CDR3 DNA: TGTGCCAGCTATACCGGGAGTCCCCCCTACAATGAGCAGTTCTTC
V gene: TRBV3-1/TRBV3-2; D gene: TRBD1; J gene: TRBJ2-5; clone size: -; CDR3 protein: CASRSRDRGDQYF; CDR3 DNA: TGTGCCAGCCGAAGCCGGGACAGGGGGGACCAGTACTTC
V gene: TRBV19; D gene: TRBD2; J gene: TRBJ2-2; clone size: -; CDR3 protein: CASSRLAGGPAGELFF; CDR3 DNA: TGTGCCAGTAGCAGACTAGCGGGGGGGCCAGCCGGGGAGCTGTTTTTT
V gene: TRBV7-2; D gene: -; J gene: TRBJ1-6; clone size: -; CDR3 protein: CASSSMVGSGSSPLHF; CDR3 DNA: TGTGCCAGCAGCTCGATGGTTGGTTCCGGGAGTTCACCCCTCCACTTT
V gene: TRBV13; D gene: -; J gene: TRBJ1-6; clone size: -; CDR3 protein: CASSLRAGSYNSPLHF; CDR3 DNA: TGTGCCAGCAGCTTAAGGGCGGGCTCCTATAATTCACCCCTCCACTTT
V gene: TRBV5-1; D gene: TRBD2; J gene: TRBJ2-3; clone size: -; CDR3 protein: CASRTTPRTSGTDTQYF; CDR3 DNA: TGCGCCAGCAGGACTACCCCCCGGACTAGCGGCACAGATACGCAGTATTTT
V gene: TRBV27; D gene: -; J gene: TRBJ2-3; clone size: -; CDR3 protein: CASSPGLGLPTDTQYF; CDR3 DNA: TGTGCCAGCAGTCCAGGTCTCGGCCTCCCCACAGATACGCAGTATTTT